One and the same sample provided the 21 T cell receptor beta chains below, sequenced in a study of blood T cell repertoires in COVID-19. The table came from immunoSEQ multiplex PCR; TCRdb's copy has only in-frame clones and leaves some out. This table has approximately 250,000 clones, about 82% appearing once. Sequencing input: PBMCs or T cells enriched from blood (not recorded which). These receptors all come from a woman in her forties or fifties with acute COVID-19.

V is TRBV7-2 and J is TRBJ1-5; TRBD1 is a possible D gene (6 bases). Germline V CDR1 and CDR2: SGHTA, FQGNSA. This CDR3 is 17 amino acids long. V lost 1 base and J lost 6, with 19 bases in between. The CDR3 nucleotides read TGTGCCAGCAGCTTAGGGTCCCGGGCAGGGGCGGTTCAGCCCCAGCATTTT. The encoded protein is CASSLGSRAGAVQPQHF.

The CDR3 region is CASSPSTGGGLNTEAFF. The DNA of the CDR3 is TGTGCCAGCTCACCGTCCACAGGGGGCGGTTTGAACACTGAAGCTTTCTTT. The chain employs TRBV18 and TRBJ1-1; 9 nucleotides align to TRBD1. The CDR3 spans 17 residues. Per germline, CDR1 KGHSH and CDR2 LQKENI. V was pared by 3 bases and J by 0 bases, with 8 bases of the junction left unmatched.

The chain joins TRBV5-6 to TRBJ1-2; TRBD1 matches at 7 bases. The CDR3 totals 14 residues. Germline-derived CDR1 and CDR2 are SGHDT and YYEEEE. V was clipped by 6 bases and J by 0 bases; unmatched bases: 5. The CDR3 here is CASIIQGPNYGYTF. CDR3 DNA sequence: TGTGCCAGCATCATACAGGGGCCTAACTATGGCTACACCTTC.

The rearrangement joins TRBV4-1 to TRBJ1-4, with a tentative D call TRBD1 (6 bases). The CDR3 runs to 16 residues. V dropped 2 bases and J dropped 8 bases, with 18 bases sitting between them. The germline gives CDR1 MGHRA, CDR2 YSYEKL. CDR3 nucleotides: TGCGCCAGCAGCCAAACCCCCTTGGGGGGGGCCGAAAAACTGTTTTTT. It yields the protein CASSQTPLGGAEKLFF.

The genes are TRBV7-6 and TRBJ1-2; TRBD1 agrees at 9 bases. The CDR3 runs to 16 residues. Germline V lookup: CDR1 SGHVS, CDR2 FNYEAQ. V gave up 5 bases and J gave up 1 base; unmatched junction bases: 8. CDR3 region: CASSPWTGEINYGYTF. The CDR3 nucleotides read TGTGCCAGCAGCCCTTGGACAGGGGAGATTAACTATGGCTACACCTTC.

The chain combines TRBV5-1 with TRBJ1-1; D unresolved. This CDR3 comprises 17 residues. Germline V gene data show CDR1 as SGHRS and CDR2 as YFSETQ. Trimming removed 1 base at V and 1 base at J, with 17 bases between. CDR3 sequence: CASSLTLRAGGNTEAFF. The CDR3 bases are TGCGCCAGCAGCTTGACTCTCCGGGCAGGAGGGAACACTGAAGCTTTCTTT.

J is TRBJ2-3 and V is TRBV6-5; the match to TRBD1 covers 9 bases. Germline assignment: CDR1 MNHEY and CDR2 SVGAGI. The CDR3 extends over 14 amino acids. V was clipped by 6 bases and J by 3 bases; unmatched bases: 4. In nucleotides, the CDR3 is TGTGCCAGCAGGGACAGGGGAACGACAGATACGCAGTATTTT. It translates to CASRDRGTTDTQYF.

About this clone: Sequence at one end of the junction differs from germline and may be a read error. The rearrangement joins TRBV4-2 to TRBJ2-7; 7 bases fit TRBD1. Germline-derived CDR1 and CDR2 are LGHNA and YNFKEQ. The CDR3 length is 16 residues. The CDR3 here is CASNQAAGTVSYEQYF. CDR3 sequence (DNA): TGTGCCAGCAACCAAGCGGCCGGGACAGTCTCCTACGAGCAGTACTTC.

This chain links TRBV27 with TRBJ1-6, with TRBD1 matching 10 bases. This CDR3 comprises 16 residues. Germline V gives CDR1 MNHEY, CDR2 SMNVEV (reference sequence). The J segment lost 7 bases and the V segment lost 5 bases, leaving 8 bases of the junction unmatched. The DNA of the CDR3 is TGTGCCAGCAGTCCAACGACAGGGGGCGAAAATTCACCCCTCCACTTT. It translates to CASSPTTGGENSPLHF.

The rearrangement joins TRBV6-2 or TRBV6-3 to TRBJ1-5; TRBD1 aligns across 7 bases. CDR1 MNHEY and CDR2 SVGEGT come from the germline V gene. The V gene end was trimmed by 6 bases and the J gene end by 7 bases; junction bases not matched to a gene: 9. The CDR3 is made up of 14 amino acids. CDR3 coding DNA: TGTGCCAGCAGCCTAGACAGGGTAAGGCAGCCCCAGCATTTT. Translation gives CASSLDRVRQPQHF.

The CDR3 sequence is CASSHATSGQQFF. CDR3 DNA: TGTGCCAGCAGTCACGCGACTAGCGGTCAGCAGTTCTTC. The chain couples TRBV6-5 to TRBJ2-1; 9 bases line up with TRBD2. The germline V gene has CDR1 MNHEY and CDR2 SVGAGI. Trimming removed 5 bases from V and 11 bases from J; junction bases left unmatched: 7. This CDR3 is 13 amino acids long.

J is TRBJ1-6 and V is TRBV21-1; no DNA check was done on the table's D call, TRBD1. TRBV21-1 is marked as a pseudogene. The CDR3 is 22 amino acids. The CDR3 spells CASSKETAILDHTSSYNSPLHF. CDR3 bases: TGTGCCAGCAGCAAAGAGACAGCGATATTAGACCACACGAGCTCCTATAATTCACCCCTCCACTTT.

J is TRBJ1-1 and V is TRBV9; a possible D gene is TRBD1 (5 bases). Germline CDR1 reads SGDLS; CDR2 reads YYNGEE. The germline V and J ends were trimmed by 0 bases and 5 bases, with 14 bases remaining between them. This CDR3 region has 15 residues. CDR3 bases: TGTGCCAGCAGCGTAGACCCTCACCGACAGACTGAAGCTTTCTTT. This codes for CASSVDPHRQTEAFF.

This chain uses TRBV27 with TRBJ1-1; 10 bases fit TRBD1. The V and J ends lost 5 bases and 2 bases, in that order; junction bases with no gene match: 5. CDR1 and CDR2 (germline): MNHEY, SMNVEV (reference sequence). The CDR3 is 15 amino acids. The CDR3 DNA follows: TGTGCCAGCAGTCAACGACAGGGGGCTAACACTGAAGCTTTCTTT. Translated: CASSQRQGANTEAFF.

The chain employs TRBV5-1 and TRBJ2-5, with D perhaps matching TRBD2 (6 bases). The V end lost 0 bases, the J end lost 4 bases, and 10 bases lay between the germline ends. The CDR3 extends over 14 amino acids. Germline assignment: CDR1 SGHRS and CDR2 YFSETQ. In DNA, the CDR3 is TGCGCCAGCAGCTTGGTCCGGGGGAGAGAGACCCAGTACTTC. The encoded protein is CASSLVRGRETQYF. Variable domain in full (rest from reference TRBV5-1 and TRBJ2-5): KAGVTQTPRYLIKTRGQQVTLSCSPISGHRSVSWYQQTPGQGLQFLFEYFSETQRNKGNFPGRFSGRQFSNSRSEMNVSTLELGDSALYLCASSLVRGRETQYFGPGTRLLVL.

The chain is built from TRBV6-5 and TRBJ1-5; D unresolved. CDR3 length: 13 amino acids. CDR1 and CDR2 from the germline V gene are MNHEY and SVGAGI. The V end lost 4 bases, the J end lost 4 bases, and 8 bases lay between the germline ends. CDR3 protein: CASSLRENQPQHF. In nucleotides, the CDR3 is TGTGCCAGCAGTTTAAGGGAGAATCAGCCCCAGCATTTT.

The rearrangement uses TRBV27 and TRBJ1-1, with a possible D match to TRBD1 (6 bases). CDR3 length: 16 residues. With 0 bases removed from V and 0 bases from J, the gap between germline ends came to 11 bases. CDR1 is MNHEY, CDR2 SMNVEV, per germline (reference sequence). The DNA of the CDR3 is TGTGCCAGCAGTTTATCTTCGACAGGTCTGAACACTGAAGCTTTCTTT. It specifies CASSLSSTGLNTEAFF.

The sample holds one count of this clone. This CDR3 is CASSSLQGKDYGYTF. The CDR3 coding sequence is TGTGCCAGCAGCTCTTTACAGGGGAAGGACTATGGCTACACCTTC. V and J are TRBV11-2 and TRBJ1-2; 7 bases align to TRBD1. The V segment lost 4 bases and the J segment 3 bases; nucleotides outside the gene matches: 8. Germline V gene lookup returns CDR1 SGHAT and CDR2 FQNNGV. The CDR3 runs to 15 residues. Full variable domain (remainder filled in from reference TRBV11-2 and TRBJ1-2): EAGVAQSPRYKIIEKRQSVAFWCNPISGHATLYWYQQILGQGPKLLIQFQNNGVVDDSQLPKDRFSAERLKGVDSTLKIQPAKLEDSAVYLCASSSLQGKDYGYTFGSGTRLTVV.

The CDR3 nucleotides are TGTGCCAGCACCCCTCGGGGGGGGCCGGACACCGGGGAGCTGTTTTTT. Translating gives CASTPRGGPDTGELFF. The chain links TRBV7-2 to TRBJ2-2, with 8 positions matching TRBD2. This CDR3 spans 16 amino acids. Trimming took 7 bases from V and 3 from J; bases not matched to a gene: 10. Germline CDR1 reads SGHTA; CDR2 reads FQGNSA.

The gene calls are TRBV11-3 and TRBJ2-7; 7 positions agree with TRBD1. The CDR3 loop spans 16 amino acids. Germline-derived CDR1 and CDR2 are SGHNT and YENEEA. Trimming took 1 base from V and 1 from J; bases not matched to a gene: 7. The CDR3 DNA is TGTGCCAGCAGCTTAGGAGGGCCAGGGGGATCCTACGAGCAGTACTTC. Translating it yields CASSLGGPGGSYEQYF.

In this sample, this clone turned up once. The chain joins TRBV5-6 to TRBJ1-1; perhaps TRBD1 as D (6 bases). Germline V gene data show CDR1 as SGHDT and CDR2 as YYEEEE. The CDR3 is made up of 15 amino acids. Trimming took off 4 bases at V and 6 bases at J, with 19 bases between the two ends. The CDR3 region is CASSRWDNSNSEAFF. The CDR3 DNA sequence: TGTGCCAGCAGCCGATGGGACAATTCAAACTCTGAAGCTTTCTTT.